A selection of T cell receptor beta chains follows, all from one sample in a study of T cells in localized non-small cell lung cancer. Data came from immunoSEQ multiplex PCR; TCRdb stores just in-frame clones and leaves some out. The sample carries about 1,300 clones, about 25% recorded once. The starting material was normal lung tissue next to the tumor, obtained before any cancer treatment. These receptors all stem from a woman between 35 and 75 years old with stage I squamous cell lung carcinoma. Both conserved end residues are trimmed from each CDR3. Only part of the rows carry a size: once, few, many, or a class if the clone is expanded.

abundance,v_gene,j_gene,CDR3aa
few,TRBV11-3,TRBJ1-2,ASSAGTGLSGGYT
-,TRBV11-3,TRBJ2-2,ASSPTAYPGELF
medium-sized,TRBV11-3,TRBJ1-2,ASSPGGGQDPYGYT
few,TRBV11-3,TRBJ2-2,ASSQRTSGIGTGELF
few,TRBV9,TRBJ2-7,ASSLIRPSSYEQY
-,TRBV30,TRBJ2-5,AWSVGRLAGGQETQY
-,TRBV18,TRBJ2-1,ASSPPNGEGRF
-,TRBV23-1,TRBJ2-7,ASSQSASYEQY
-,TRBV28,TRBJ2-7,ASSLGSTYEQY
few,TRBV9,TRBJ1-2,ASKRDGPGYT
-,TRBV28,TRBJ2-2,ASSLFTSGNTGELF
-,TRBV5-1,TRBJ2-7,ASSLTTGHGKGGAYEQY
-,TRBV7-6,TRBJ2-7,ARSPGGEREFDEQY
-,TRBV6-8,TRBJ2-2,ASSYSAGEGTGELF
-,TRBV6-8,TRBJ1-3,ASMPGQGLRNTIY
once,TRBV19,TRBJ2-1,ATLGGRGEQF
-,TRBV5-1,TRBJ2-7,ASTSGGTGYYEQY
-,TRBV10-2,TRBJ2-7,ASSEDPRVAGSYEQY
medium-sized,TRBV9,TRBJ2-5,ASSLPTGGLQETQY
medium-sized,TRBV6-8,TRBJ2-1,ASRNLGLASGEQF
-,TRBV18,TRBJ1-1,ASSQTVNTEAF
-,TRBV6-8,TRBJ1-5,ASNTLQGSGQPQH
few,TRBV29-1,TRBJ1-4,SVEAQGRHEKLF
-,TRBV28,TRBJ2-3,ASRLDLDRQY
-,TRBV23-1,TRBJ1-6,ASSLGTGAITSPLH
-,TRBV5-1,TRBJ2-3,ASSLLGQVTDTQY
few,TRBV9,TRBJ2-5,ASRPRDRARETQY
large,TRBV28,TRBJ2-2,ASSTRGTGELF
few,TRBV11-3,TRBJ2-1,ASSLTSGSQNEQF
-,TRBV12-5,TRBJ1-5,ASADNLLRPQH
-,TRBV11-3,TRBJ2-3,ASSFAGGAGDTQY
-,TRBV28,TRBJ1-2,ASSLGHQGIPS
-,TRBV28,TRBJ1-2,ASSAPGQGDYGYT
few,TRBV30,TRBJ2-7,ALHSGAHYEQY
few,TRBV7-8,TRBJ2-7,ASSYGASYEQY
few,TRBV30,TRBJ2-2,AWSGKPPAGELF
few,TRBV9,TRBJ1-6,ASSPRVDLSPLH
medium-sized,TRBV9,TRBJ2-1,ASSVGDSGRFSEQF
medium-sized,TRBV9,TRBJ2-7,ASSEGLGGTDYEQY
medium-sized,TRBV9,TRBJ1-3,ASSVTIGTGGNTIY
-,TRBV9,TRBJ2-1,ASSVDGRPSTMRQF
once,TRBV18,TRBJ2-1,ASSPPKSGRNNEQF
large,TRBV30,TRBJ2-7,AWGDSYEQY
-,TRBV11-3,TRBJ2-1,ASSPTGVVNEQF
large,TRBV6-8,TRBJ2-2,ASSSAGDRGLAGELF
medium-sized,TRBV6-8,TRBJ2-3,ASSYWADTQY
few,TRBV11-3,TRBJ1-4,ASSSPQSTTNEKLF
-,TRBV19,TRBJ1-1,ASSTPGPMNTEAF
-,TRBV11-3,TRBJ2-1,ASSFEGGPAAYNEQF
-,TRBV6-8,TRBJ2-7,ASSYSPPGEQY
few,TRBV6-8,TRBJ2-3,ASSNFIRAAQY
-,TRBV19,TRBJ2-3,ASSIWREVDTQY
medium-sized,TRBV4-1,TRBJ1-6,ASSHVGDSQNSPLH
few,TRBV11-3,TRBJ2-2,ASSSMSAGGGELF
few,TRBV6-8,TRBJ1-3,ASGRQGLNSGNTIY
-,TRBV11-3,TRBJ1-3,ASSLERASGNTIY
-,TRBV30,TRBJ2-7,AWGLAMDEQY
few,TRBV29-1,TRBJ1-1,SVETRKPTGGLNTEAF
-,TRBV6-8,TRBJ1-2,ASSYGQGNGYT